Listed here is a single TCR beta chain. Its antigen is unidentified. This sample was included in a study of cytomegalovirus exposure and HLA in healthy donors. Study observations and caveats: In a later analysis, donors in an Asian-associated ancestry cluster reportedly had fewer N-insertions in productive TCRs than the cohort mean. Reportedly, TCR beta sequences accurately predicted HLA-A and HLA-B alleles in most subjects.

PCR amplification relied on 60 Vbeta primers (plus 13 Jbeta primers). TCRdb's table, derived via immunoSEQ multiplex PCR, lists solely in-frame clones and lacks some. The sample contains approximately 170,000 clones, around 67% of which appear only once. Germline V gene lookup returns CDR1 KGHSH and CDR2 LQKENI. The CDR3 is made up of 16 amino acids. The chain uses TRBV18 and TRBJ2-5, with TRBD2 as a possible D gene (5 bases). TRBJ2-7 matches the DNA end more closely, so the J call is doubtful. The sequenced sample consisted of PBMCs. The TCR was taken from a woman under 30 in good health and CMV-seropositive. The CDR3 nucleotides are TGTGCCAGCTCCCCAAGCGTGCAAGCGCCGGGGTACGAGCAGTACTTC. This encodes CASSPSVQAPGYEQYF.